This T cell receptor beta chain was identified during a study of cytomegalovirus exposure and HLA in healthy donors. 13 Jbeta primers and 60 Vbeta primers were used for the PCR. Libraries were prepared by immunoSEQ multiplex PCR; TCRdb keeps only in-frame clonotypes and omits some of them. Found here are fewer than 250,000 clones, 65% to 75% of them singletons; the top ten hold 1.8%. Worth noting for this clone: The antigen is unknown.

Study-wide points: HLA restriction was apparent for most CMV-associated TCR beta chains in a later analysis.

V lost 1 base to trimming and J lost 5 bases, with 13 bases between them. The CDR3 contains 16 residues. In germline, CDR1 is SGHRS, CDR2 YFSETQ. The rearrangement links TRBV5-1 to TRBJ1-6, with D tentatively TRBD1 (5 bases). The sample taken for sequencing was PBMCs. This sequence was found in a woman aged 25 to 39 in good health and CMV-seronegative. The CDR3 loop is CASSLMGGRDNSPLHF. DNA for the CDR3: TGCGCCAGCAGCTTGATGGGGGGTCGGGATAATTCACCCCTCCACTTT.